This is a list of T cell receptor beta chains from one sample in a study of T cells after yellow fever vaccination. TCRdb processed the 5' RACE reads anew with MiXCR; each CDR3 protein has one entry. The sample holds a few hundred thousand distinct CDR3 sequences, approximately 5.7% seen once. This material consisted of PBMCs, taken 5 days after the yellow fever booster vaccination. These receptors originate from a man aged 25-40 years who received the YFV17D yellow fever vaccine. The conserved cysteine and the conserved F or W are not part of the CDR3 here. Each record gives: V gene, J gene, CDR3 protein.

TRBV2	TRBJ2-3	ASAVGRLGTDTQY
TRBV20-1	TRBJ2-6	SARDWGSGANVLT
TRBV5-1	TRBJ1-1	ATRSGQLNTEAF
TRBV5-1	TRBJ2-3	ASSLEAGTFRDTQY
TRBV12-3/TRBV12-4	TRBJ2-7	ASSLVSGTTYEQY
TRBV5-5	TRBJ2-2	ASSIMSAGELF
TRBV20-1	TRBJ2-7	SASPGRERLEQY
TRBV4-3	TRBJ1-1	ASSPFTDRESEAF
TRBV7-2	TRBJ2-7	ASSPRDRVVTYEQY
TRBV20-1	TRBJ2-5	SAGGVQETQY
TRBV5-6	TRBJ1-6	ASSLQTGTGSPLH
TRBV5-8	TRBJ2-5	ASREETQY
TRBV11-1	TRBJ2-1	ASSPLHQRGGTRVFNEQF
TRBV18	TRBJ2-4	ASAAARGSNLAKNIQY
TRBV7-2	TRBJ2-1	ASSEYNEQF
TRBV9	TRBJ2-1	ASSVVGGDQF
TRBV7-2	TRBJ2-7	ASSPAGYPYEQY
TRBV6-1	TRBJ2-1	ASSPSGTRLKFNEQF
TRBV29-1	TRBJ2-4	SVEDSPIAKNIQY
TRBV20-1	TRBJ1-5	SAMTNNQPQH
TRBV5-4	TRBJ1-1	ASSLGGQNTEAF
TRBV28	TRBJ1-1	ASSLLPTGATEAF
TRBV20-1	TRBJ2-7	RAQAGGPYEQY
TRBV12-3/TRBV12-4	TRBJ2-7	ASSISTGYEQY
TRBV4-2	TRBJ2-1	ASSQVNAGGPAEQF
TRBV6-2/TRBV6-3	TRBJ2-1	ASGQSSYNEQF
TRBV18	TRBJ2-5	ASSPRRGLYQETQY
TRBV5-1	TRBJ1-2	ASSTGQEDGYT
TRBV20-1	TRBJ1-3	SAAGTAGNTIY
TRBV9	TRBJ1-1	ASSVSARGGQEEAF
TRBV29-1	TRBJ2-2	SVTRDRVTGELF
TRBV6-1	TRBJ2-5	ASTPQGSKTQY
TRBV5-4	TRBJ1-3	ASSLGQGPGNTIY
TRBV5-1	TRBJ1-1	ASSLAGVGTEAF
TRBV7-2	TRBJ2-3	ASSLGQTSLLTDTQY
TRBV15	TRBJ2-7	ATSRDVSYEQY
TRBV25-1	TRBJ2-3	ASSTGSVADTQY
TRBV7-6	TRBJ2-3	AVASTDTQY
TRBV2	TRBJ2-1	ASSVAASYNEQF
TRBV29-1	TRBJ2-1	SVDSDRGDSEQF
TRBV7-2	TRBJ2-7	ASSSNNYEQY
TRBV4-3	TRBJ2-1	ASSLRAGGDEQF
TRBV10-3	TRBJ2-3	AISEYWTGTDTQY
TRBV30	TRBJ2-3	AWSVQGLGDTQY
TRBV27	TRBJ2-5	ASSWGSGRETQY
TRBV19	TRBJ2-1	ASKKLIKNNEQF
TRBV7-2	TRBJ2-7	ASKREFQSYEQY
TRBV4-3	TRBJ2-5	ASSQTGFQETQY
TRBV12-3/TRBV12-4	TRBJ1-4	ASRPDGFNEKLF
TRBV7-2	TRBJ2-3	ASSTLLGLVRTDTQY
TRBV5-1	TRBJ1-5	ASSLMTDQPQH
TRBV19	TRBJ2-4	ASSIQGTDKNIQY
TRBV28	TRBJ2-4	ASSPTSGRTDRY
TRBV4-1	TRBJ1-5	ASSLTGGIDQPQH
TRBV15	TRBJ2-2	ATSKNRGGDIGELF
TRBV7-2	TRBJ2-1	ASSYLAGVGF
TRBV7-2	TRBJ1-5	ASSLEPGRQPQH
TRBV5-1	TRBJ2-7	ASSSQPGSRQIYEQY
TRBV5-6	TRBJ2-3	ASELAGGPGDTQY
TRBV5-1	TRBJ2-3	ASSVIPSTDTQY